A selection of T cell receptor beta chains follows, all from one sample in a study of CD8+ T cells in alopecia areata. The repertoire was sequenced with immunoSEQ multiplex PCR; TCRdb's copy has only in-frame clones and lacks some. This sample has about 90,000 clones, with 44% found just once. This specimen was CD8+ T cells sorted from blood, taken at week 24, from a patient treated with tofacitinib. Receptors were obtained from a human donor with alopecia areata. The CDR3 runs from the conserved cysteine through the conserved F or W. A D gene is named only where the DNA matches it firmly. Some rows mark clone size as missing; the rest say once, few, many or name a class of expanded clone.

TRBV7-2,NA,TRBJ2-1,NA,CASSLTGSSYNEQFF,TGTGCCAGCAGCTTAACGGGTAGCTCCTACAATGAGCAGTTCTTC
TRBV30,once,TRBJ2-7,TRBD1,CAWIPPNPGTAYEQYF,TGTGCCTGGATCCCCCCTAACCCCGGGACAGCATACGAGCAGTACTTC
TRBV18,NA,TRBJ2-7,NA,CASSQPGRAYEQYF,TGTGCCAGCTCACAGCCGGGCCGAGCCTACGAGCAGTACTTC
TRBV9,NA,TRBJ2-3,TRBD2,CASSEPPTSAYTQYF,TGTGCCAGCAGCGAGCCCCCGACTAGCGCTTATACGCAGTATTTT
TRBV7-2,once,TRBJ2-7,NA,CASSLAGGSYEQYF,TGTGCCAGCAGCTTAGCCGGGGGATCCTACGAGCAGTACTTC
TRBV5-1,NA,TRBJ2-7,NA,CARGRWSSYEQYF,TGCGCCAGGGGCAGGTGGAGTTCCTACGAGCAGTACTTC
TRBV9,NA,TRBJ1-4,NA,CASSVWGAANEKLFF,TGTGCCAGCAGCGTATGGGGTGCGGCTAATGAAAAACTGTTTTTT
TRBV27,NA,TRBJ2-1,NA,CASSFNGAYNEQFF,TGTGCCAGCAGTTTTAACGGGGCCTACAATGAGCAGTTCTTC
TRBV7-9,NA,TRBJ2-7,NA,CASSPAVLRGGEQYF,TGTGCCAGCAGCCCGGCGGTATTGAGGGGGGGCGAGCAGTACTTC
TRBV5-1,few,TRBJ1-1,NA,CASSPAGLKMRNTEAFF,TGCGCCAGCAGCCCGGCGGGACTCAAAATGAGGAACACTGAAGCTTTCTTT
TRBV5-6,few,TRBJ2-1,NA,CASRRRTESSYNEQFF,TGTGCCAGCAGACGTAGGACAGAGAGCTCCTACAATGAGCAGTTCTTC
TRBV7-2,NA,TRBJ2-1,NA,CASSLDPRGFF,TGTGCCAGCAGCTTAGACCCTAGGGGGTTCTTC
TRBV27,many,TRBJ1-1,NA,CASSSTVPGTEAFF,TGTGCCAGCAGTTCGACCGTTCCGGGCACTGAAGCTTTCTTT
TRBV7-2,NA,TRBJ2-7,NA,CASSLLALTGRSYEQYF,TGTGCCAGCAGCTTACTCGCCCTGACAGGACGGTCCTACGAGCAGTACTTC
TRBV7-9,NA,TRBJ2-3,NA,CASSQVAGTQYF,TGTGCCAGCAGCCAGGTGGCGGGTACGCAGTATTTT